A selection of T cell receptor beta chains follows, all from one sample in a study of blood T cell repertoires in COVID-19. The data were produced by immunoSEQ multiplex PCR, yet TCRdb's version contains in-frame clones alone and is incomplete. The repertoire holds fewer than 300,000 clones, with around 84% as singletons. The sequenced sample consisted of peripheral blood. Receptors originate from a human donor with COVID-19, enrolled during active disease. The donor label of this sample is uncertain. CDR3s include the opening cysteine and the closing phenylalanine or tryptophan. D genes are given only for firm matches. Only part of the rows carry a size: once, few, many, or a class if the clone is expanded.

size	V	J	D	DNA	CDR3
NA	TRBV6-5	TRBJ1-6	TRBD1	TGTGCCAGCAGCGTAGACAGGGGGAATTCACCCCTCCACTTT	CASSVDRGNSPLHF
many	TRBV2	TRBJ2-5	NA	TGTGCCGGAGAGGAGGTTGAGACCCAGTACTTC	CAGEEVETQYF
once	TRBV30	TRBJ2-2	TRBD1	TGTGCCTGGAGCAGGGACAGGGCGGACACCGGGGAGCTGTTTTTT	CAWSRDRADTGELFF
NA	TRBV14	TRBJ2-2	NA	TGTGCCAGCAGCCGAGGTGGGAGAACCGGGGAGCTGTTTTTT	CASSRGGRTGELFF
NA	TRBV3-1/TRBV3-2	TRBJ2-1	NA	TGTGCCAGCAGCCCGCTGCTTCGGAGCTCCTACAATGAGCAGTTCTTC	CASSPLLRSSYNEQFF
NA	TRBV5-1	TRBJ1-2	NA	TGCGCCAGCAGCTTAGGTCCGGGGGGAGCTAACTATGGCTACACCTTC	CASSLGPGGANYGYTF
few	TRBV16	TRBJ1-5	TRBD1	TGTGCCAGCAGCCAAGACAGGGACCAGCCCCAGCATTTT	CASSQDRDQPQHF
NA	TRBV7-9	TRBJ2-7	TRBD1	TGTGCCAGTTCGGGACAGGGCGACGGAGAGCAGTACTTC	CASSGQGDGEQYF
NA	TRBV19	TRBJ1-2	NA	TGTGCCAGTAGCGGGGACGGTTACAGGGCCGGAACAGGCTACACCTTC	CASSGDGYRAGTGYTF
NA	TRBV27	TRBJ2-3	NA	TGTGCCAACCAACCTACGAACACAGATACGCAGTATTTT	CANQPTNTDTQYF
NA	TRBV7-9	TRBJ2-3	NA	TGTGCCAGCAGCATACCCCCTAGCGCACCGACTAGCACAGATACGCAGTATTTT	CASSIPPSAPTSTDTQYF
NA	TRBV5-1	TRBJ2-3	NA	TGCGCCAGCAGGACGGGGAGACGAAGTAGCACAGATACGCAGTATTTT	CASRTGRRSSTDTQYF
NA	TRBV5-5	TRBJ2-5	NA	TGTGCCAGCAGCCCCTGGGACTCCCAAGAGACCCAGTACTTC	CASSPWDSQETQYF
NA	TRBV27	TRBJ2-1	NA	TGTGCCAGCAGTCCGAACGCCGGGGGTATCCATGAGCAGTTCTTC	CASSPNAGGIHEQFF
NA	TRBV19	TRBJ2-7	TRBD1	TGTGCCAGTAGTATGGGACAGGGGGCAACCCCCTACGAGCAGTACTTC	CASSMGQGATPYEQYF
NA	TRBV28	TRBJ1-5	NA	TGTGCCAGCAGTTTGAGGAATCAGCCCCAGCATTTT	CASSLRNQPQHF
NA	TRBV2	TRBJ1-5	NA	TGTGCCAGCAGGACGGACAGAAGGAGCAATCAGCCCCAGCATTTT	CASRTDRRSNQPQHF
few	TRBV5-6	TRBJ2-7	TRBD1	TGTGCCAGCAGCCGACAGGGGGCTTACCTCTACGAGCAGTACTTC	CASSRQGAYLYEQYF
NA	TRBV14	TRBJ1-1	NA	TGTGCCAGCAGCCAGATGGGAGTTGAAGCTTTCTTT	CASSQMGVEAFF
NA	TRBV5-1	TRBJ2-3	NA	TGCGCCAGCAGGTCCGACAGCGTCTCTCCCCACACAGATACGCAGTATTTT	CASRSDSVSPHTDTQYF
NA	TRBV7-2	TRBJ2-3	NA	TGTGCCAGCAGCTTAACCAGGGCGAGAACGCAGTATTTT	CASSLTRARTQYF
once	TRBV3-1/TRBV3-2	TRBJ1-3	TRBD1	TGTGCCAGCAGGGACAGGTCCATTTCGGACACCATATATTTT	CASRDRSISDTIYF
NA	TRBV30	TRBJ1-6	TRBD1	TGTGCCTGGTCAGGGGGGCCAAATTCACCCCTCCACTTT	CAWSGGPNSPLHF
NA	TRBV7-9	TRBJ1-1	NA	TGTGCCAGCAGCCCAGGTCGCCTCATAGGGGGAACTGAAGCTTTCTTT	CASSPGRLIGGTEAFF
NA	TRBV6-5	TRBJ1-6	TRBD1	TGTGCCAGCACCCCGCTGACAGGGGGCAATTCACCCCTCCACTTT	CASTPLTGGNSPLHF
NA	TRBV28	TRBJ1-2	TRBD1	TGTGCCAGCAGTAACCGGGACAGGGGGAATAACTATGGCTACACCTTC	CASSNRDRGNNYGYTF
NA	TRBV27	TRBJ2-7	TRBD1	TGTGCCAGCAGTCCCGAATCCGGGACAGGGACGGCCCCATCCTACGAGCAGTACTTC	CASSPESGTGTAPSYEQYF
NA	TRBV20-1	TRBJ2-7	NA	TGCAGTGCTTTCGACAGCTACGAGCAGTACTTC	CSAFDSYEQYF